These 22 T cell receptor beta chains share one sample of origin, sequenced in a study of T cell responses to AZD1222 COVID-19 vaccine. Produced via immunoSEQ multiplex PCR; TCRdb's table is partial and in-frame only. Among 120,000 to 150,000 clones, around 89% were seen once, and the ten largest hold 2% to 2.5%. The sequences come from peripheral blood, collected on day 0 of AZD1222 vaccination. The origin of the receptors is an adult in good health.

V and J are TRBV11-3 and TRBJ2-5; TRBD2 agrees at 12 bases. The ends lost 3 bases at V and 2 bases at J; junction bases unmatched: 4. The germline V gene encodes CDR1 SGHNT and CDR2 YENEEA. The CDR3 runs to 16 residues. Here the CDR3 reads CASSLTSGGSQETQYF. The CDR3 DNA is TGTGCCAGCAGCTTGACTAGCGGGGGTTCACAAGAGACCCAGTACTTC.

Notes on this clone: This specimen includes other DNA sequences encoding the same CDR3. V usage is TRBV6-5 and J usage is TRBJ2-7, with D hard to call. The CDR3 covers 15 residues. V lost 0 bases, J lost 4 bases, and 13 bases lay in between. Germline lookup yields CDR1 MNHEY and CDR2 SVGAGI. CDR3 DNA: TGTGCCAGCAGTTACTCTGAGATCCAGCTTTACGAGCAGTACTTC. It yields the protein CASSYSEIQLYEQYF.

The CDR3 bases are TGTGCCAGCAGCTTAGAGGGAGCTTACGAGCAGTACTTC. This codes for CASSLEGAYEQYF. V and J are TRBV7-2 and TRBJ2-7; perhaps TRBD2 as D (5 bases). Germline V lookup: CDR1 SGHTA, CDR2 FQGNSA. The CDR3 sequence is 13 residues long. Trimming pared 1 base from V and 4 bases from J, leaving 8 bases between.

The chain recombines TRBV29-1 with TRBJ1-5; TRBD1 agrees at 7 bases. Germline V gene data show CDR1 as SQVTM and CDR2 as ANQGSEA. This CDR3 is 13 amino acids long. With 7 bases clipped from V and 2 bases from J, the junction kept 5 bases outside the gene matches. CDR3 nucleotide sequence: TGCAGCGCACGGGACAGTGGCAATCAGCCCCAGCATTTT. It is translated as CSARDSGNQPQHF. Filled out from reference TRBV29-1 and TRBJ1-5, the complete variable domain reads SAVISQKPSRDICQRGTSLTIQCQVDSQVTMMFWYRQQPGQSLTLIATANQGSEATYESGFVIDKFPISRPNLTFSTLTVSNMSPEDSSIYLCSARDSGNQPQHFGDGTRLSIL.

This clone has a handful of counts. This chain links TRBV29-1 with TRBJ1-2; D gene ambiguous. Germline-derived CDR1 and CDR2 are SQVTM and ANQGSEA. This CDR3 contains 13 residues. V shed 6 bases and J shed 3 bases, with 14 bases lying between them. CDR3 DNA: TGCAGCGTAGTAAAGAGGTCAGACTATGGCTACACCTTC. It codes for CSVVKRSDYGYTF.

J is TRBJ2-3 and V is TRBV10-3; 8 positions agree with TRBD1. The CDR3 consists of 13 residues. With V trimmed by 8 bases and J by 2 bases, 3 bases remained unmatched. Germline loops: CDR1 ENHRY, CDR2 SYGVKD. DNA of the CDR3: TGTGCCATCGGACAGGGCCCCACAGATACGCAGTATTTT. It encodes CAIGQGPTDTQYF.

The gene calls are TRBV7-2 and TRBJ2-1; 11 nucleotides agree with TRBD2. The V segment lost 3 bases and the J segment 3 bases; nucleotides outside the gene matches: 7. Germline CDR1 reads SGHTA; CDR2 reads FQGNSA. The CDR3 consists of 17 residues. The CDR3 spells CASSFILAGANYNEQFF. The CDR3, as DNA: TGTGCCAGCAGCTTTATACTAGCGGGAGCCAACTACAATGAGCAGTTCTTC.

The V gene is TRBV2, the J gene TRBJ1-3; no reliable D call. The V and J ends lost 7 bases and 2 bases respectively, with 12 bases between them. CDR1 is SNHLY, CDR2 FYNNEI, per germline. This CDR3 is built from 14 residues. DNA for the CDR3: TGTGCCAGCAAAAAGGGATCGGCTGGAAACACCATATATTTT. Protein: CASKKGSAGNTIYF.

The chain combines TRBV19 with TRBJ2-3, with D uncertain. The germline CDR1 and CDR2 sequences are LNHDA and SQIVND (reference sequence). The CDR3 extends over 12 amino acids. V was trimmed by 5 bases and J by 4 bases, leaving 7 bases between them. The CDR3 nucleotides are TGTGCCAGTAGTTACTTGGCAGATACGCAGTATTTT. Protein product: CASSYLADTQYF.

The genes are TRBV19 and TRBJ2-5; possible D gene TRBD2, 5 bases. This CDR3 is built from 18 residues. Trimming took 7 bases from V and 9 from J, leaving 33 bases between them. Germline CDR1 reads LNHDA; CDR2 reads SQIVND (reference sequence). The DNA of the CDR3 is TGTGCCAGTAAATATACTCTCGACGGGCTAGCCTGGGTGTTGGCCCAGTACTTC. Amino acid sequence: CASKYTLDGLAWVLAQYF.

V and J are TRBV18 and TRBJ1-5; D is ambiguous. Germline CDR1 and CDR2: KGHSH and LQKENI. V lost 1 base to trimming and J lost 5 bases, with 9 bases between them. CDR3 length equals 14 residues. The CDR3: CASSPLSFDQPQHF. CDR3 nucleotide sequence: TGTGCCAGCTCACCACTCAGTTTCGATCAGCCCCAGCATTTT.

The rearrangement uses TRBV5-1 and TRBJ2-7, with TRBD2 matching over 14 bases. J gave up 3 bases and V 2 bases, and 4 bases lay outside the gene matches. This CDR3 comprises 16 residues. Germline assignment: CDR1 SGHRS and CDR2 YFSETQ. For the CDR3, the DNA is TGCGCCAGCAGCTTACCCGGGACTAGCGGGAGCTACGAGCAGTACTTC. This translates into CASSLPGTSGSYEQYF.

V and J are TRBV28 and TRBJ2-7; TRBD2 is a possible D gene (6 bases). Germline CDR1 MDHEN, CDR2 SYDVKM. The CDR3 has 12 residues. Trimming stripped 4 bases from V and 6 bases from J, with 10 bases between. The CDR3 bases are TGTGCCAGCAGTTCCGGACTATCCGAGCAGTACTTC. It encodes CASSSGLSEQYF.

The genes are TRBV9 and TRBJ2-5; no clear D. In germline, CDR1 is SGDLS, CDR2 YYNGEE. CDR3 length: 12 amino acids. V lost 0 bases and J lost 3, with 3 bases in between. The chain's CDR3 is CASSVGEETQYF. In nucleotides, the CDR3 is TGTGCCAGCAGCGTAGGGGAAGAGACCCAGTACTTC.

The chain joins TRBV5-6 to TRBJ1-1; 9 positions match TRBD1. The CDR3 has 15 amino acids. V was clipped by 3 bases and J by 4 bases; unmatched bases: 7. Germline V gene sequence: CDR1 SGHDT, CDR2 YYEEEE. The CDR3 nucleotides are TGTGCCAGCAGCTCCCGGGACAGGGAATTCACTGAAGCTTTCTTT. Amino acid sequence: CASSSRDREFTEAFF. Filled out from reference TRBV5-6 and TRBJ1-1, the complete variable domain reads DAGVTQSPTHLIKTRGQQVTLRCSPKSGHDTVSWYQQALGQGPQFIFQYYEEEERQRGNFPDRFSGHQFPNYSSELNVNALLLGDSALYLCASSSRDREFTEAFFGQGTRLTVV.

J is TRBJ2-7 and V is TRBV5-6, with D possibly matching TRBD2 (5 bases). The CDR3 runs to 14 residues. Trimming left V 0 bases short and J 3 bases short, with 10 bases between. From germline, CDR1 is SGHDT and CDR2 YYEEEE. CDR3 protein: CASSLGGELYEQYF. CDR3 coding DNA: TGTGCCAGCAGCTTGGGGGGAGAACTCTACGAGCAGTACTTC.

The chain is built from TRBV20-1 and TRBJ1-3, with D unresolved. CDR3 length: 15 residues. CDR1 and CDR2 from the germline V gene are DFQATT and SNEGSKA (reference sequence). Trimming cost V 3 bases and J 2 bases, with 14 bases left between them. The CDR3 region is CSASTTAGTGNTIYF. The CDR3 coding sequence is TGCAGTGCTAGTACTACGGCGGGAACTGGAAACACCATATATTTT.

The chain uses TRBV5-1 and TRBJ2-6; D not resolved. Trimming pared 4 bases from V and 0 bases from J, leaving 5 bases between. Germline CDR1 SGHRS, CDR2 YFSETQ. The CDR3 has 14 residues. CDR3 amino acids: CASSLSSGANVLTF. CDR3 sequence (DNA): TGCGCCAGCAGCCTCTCCTCTGGGGCCAACGTCCTGACTTTC.

This chain connects TRBV7-6 to TRBJ1-2, with D unresolved. The V and J ends lost 1 base and 4 bases respectively, with 7 bases between them. There are 13 residues in the CDR3. Germline V gene data show CDR1 as SGHVS and CDR2 as FNYEAQ. The CDR3 spells CASSLVYGYGYTF. In nucleotides, the CDR3 is TGTGCCAGCAGCTTAGTGTATGGCTATGGCTACACCTTC.

The chain couples TRBV12-5 to TRBJ2-1, with TRBD2 matching 11 bases. Germline V gene sequence: CDR1 LGHNT, CDR2 FRNRAP. CDR3 length: 15 residues. V gave up 1 base and J gave up 8 bases; unmatched junction bases: 4. CDR3 protein: CASGLGLAGKDEQFF. The CDR3 DNA follows: TGTGCTAGTGGTTTGGGACTAGCGGGAAAAGATGAGCAGTTCTTC.

This clone has a single count. This chain links TRBV5-6 with TRBJ1-2; D gene ambiguous. Trimming removed 5 bases at V and 1 base at J, with 15 bases between. Germline CDR1 SGHDT, CDR2 YYEEEE. The CDR3 has 15 amino acids. In nucleotides, the CDR3 is TGTGCCAGCAGTGCTCCGGGTCCTCATAACTATGGCTACACCTTC. Protein: CASSAPGPHNYGYTF.

The chain combines TRBV7-9 with TRBJ1-2; D is unclear. The CDR3 covers 14 residues. V was pared by 1 base and J by 11 bases, with 17 bases between. Germline-derived CDR1 and CDR2 are SEHNR and FQNEAQ (reference sequence). As DNA, the CDR3 is TGTGCCAGCAGCTTAGTTTTTGGTCCCGGGCAGTACACCTTC. Protein sequence: CASSLVFGPGQYTF.